This T cell receptor beta chain comes out of a study of T cells in Graves' hyperthyroidism and ophthalmopathy. About the research overall: Prior to any treatment, at the point of initial diagnosis, peripheral blood was collected.

RNA transcripts served as the template for amplifying TCR beta CDR3 regions. With the HTBI primer set, the TCR CDR3 went through a first round of RT-PCR. TCRdb ran MiXCR on the multiplex PCR reads and lists one entry per CDR3 protein. The sample shows 400,000 to 550,000 distinct CDR3 sequences, approximately 25% of them seen only once. CDR1 LNHDA and CDR2 SQIVND come from the germline V gene (reference sequence). V lost 7 bases and J 0 bases, leaving 21 bases between the germline ends. CDR3 length equals 17 residues. Cells are PBMCs isolated from around 10 ml of fresh blood. This clonotype occurred many times.

Sequencing used blood. This sequence joins TRBV19 and TRBJ1-1, with D tentatively TRBD1 (6 bases). This TCR derives from a woman aged 25 to 39 with Graves' ophthalmopathy. This CDR3 reads CASNQAMDSGMNTEAFF. CDR3 sequence (DNA): TGTGCCAGTAATCAAGCCATGGACAGCGGGATGAACACTGAAGCTTTCTTT.